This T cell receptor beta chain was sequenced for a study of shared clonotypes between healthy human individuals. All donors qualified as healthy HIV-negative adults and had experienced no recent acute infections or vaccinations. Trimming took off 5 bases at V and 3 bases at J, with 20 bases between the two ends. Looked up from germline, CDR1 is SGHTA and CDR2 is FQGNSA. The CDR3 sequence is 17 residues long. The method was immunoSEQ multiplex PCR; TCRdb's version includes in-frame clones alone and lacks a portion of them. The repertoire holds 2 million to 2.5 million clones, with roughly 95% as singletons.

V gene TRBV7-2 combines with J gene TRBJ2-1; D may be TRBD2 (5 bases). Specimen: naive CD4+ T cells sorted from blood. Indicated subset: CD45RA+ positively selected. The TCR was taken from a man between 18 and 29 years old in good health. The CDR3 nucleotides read TGTGCCAGCAGCCCTCAAAATACGGCGGGCAACTACAATGAGCAGTTCTTC. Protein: CASSPQNTAGNYNEQFF.